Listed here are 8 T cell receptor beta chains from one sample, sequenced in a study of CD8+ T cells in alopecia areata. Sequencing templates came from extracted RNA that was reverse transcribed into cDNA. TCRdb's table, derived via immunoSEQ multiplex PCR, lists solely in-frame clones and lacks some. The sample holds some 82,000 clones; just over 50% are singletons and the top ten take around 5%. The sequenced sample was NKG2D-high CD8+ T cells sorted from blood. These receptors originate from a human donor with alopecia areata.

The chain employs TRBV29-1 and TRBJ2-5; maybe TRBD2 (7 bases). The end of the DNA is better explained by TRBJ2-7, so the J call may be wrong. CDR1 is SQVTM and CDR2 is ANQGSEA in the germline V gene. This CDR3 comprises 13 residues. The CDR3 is CSVEPGGPAEQYF. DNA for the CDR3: TGCAGCGTTGAGCCCGGGGGGCCGGCCGAGCAGTACTTC.

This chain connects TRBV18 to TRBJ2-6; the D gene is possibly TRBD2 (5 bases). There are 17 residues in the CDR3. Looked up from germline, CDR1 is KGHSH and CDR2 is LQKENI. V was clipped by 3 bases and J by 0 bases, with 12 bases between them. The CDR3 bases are TGTGCCAGCTCACCCCCGGAAGGGAGCTCTGGGGCCAACGTCCTGACTTTC. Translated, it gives CASSPPEGSSGANVLTF. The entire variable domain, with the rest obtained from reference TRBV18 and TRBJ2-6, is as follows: NAGVMQNPRHLVRRRGQEARLRCSPMKGHSHVYWYRQLPEEGLKFMVYLQKENIIDESGMPKERFSAEFPKEGPSILRIQQVVRGDSAAYFCASSPPEGSSGANVLTFGAGSRLTVL.

The CDR3 region is CASSLWSGGSYNEQFF. CDR3 sequence (DNA): TGCGCCAGCAGCTTGTGGTCAGGGGGATCCTACAATGAGCAGTTCTTC. The V and J genes are TRBV5-1 and TRBJ2-1, with 7 bases aligning to TRBD1. Germline V gene data show CDR1 as SGHRS and CDR2 as YFSETQ. With V trimmed by 1 base and J by 1 base, 5 bases remained unmatched. The CDR3 is made up of 16 amino acids.

The DNA for the CDR3 is TGCAGCGGCACCTTCGGCCTTACCTACGAGCAGTACTTC. This translates into CSGTFGLTYEQYF. The rearrangement uses TRBV29-1 and TRBJ2-7; D call uncertain. V lost 7 bases to trimming and J lost 2 bases, with 15 bases between them. Germline-derived CDR1 and CDR2 are SQVTM and ANQGSEA. There are 13 residues in the CDR3.

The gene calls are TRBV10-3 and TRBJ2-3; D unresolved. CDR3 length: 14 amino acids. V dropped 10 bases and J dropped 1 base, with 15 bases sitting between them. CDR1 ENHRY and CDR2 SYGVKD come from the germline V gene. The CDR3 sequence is CATRIEVGTDTQYF. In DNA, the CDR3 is TGTGCCACGAGGATTGAGGTGGGCACAGATACGCAGTATTTT.

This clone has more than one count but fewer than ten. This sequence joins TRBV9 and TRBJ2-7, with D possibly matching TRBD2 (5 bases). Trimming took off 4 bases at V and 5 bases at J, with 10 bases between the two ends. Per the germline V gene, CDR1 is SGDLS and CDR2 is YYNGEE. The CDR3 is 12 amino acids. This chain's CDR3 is CASSPRVDEQYF. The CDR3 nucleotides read TGTGCCAGCAGCCCGAGGGTGGACGAGCAGTACTTC.

The CDR3 protein is CASSQFGTYYEQYF. The CDR3 DNA sequence: TGTGCCAGCAGCCAATTCGGGACATACTACGAGCAGTACTTC. V and J are TRBV14 and TRBJ2-7; TRBD1 might be the D (6 bases). The CDR3 extends over 14 amino acids. The ends were cut back, 2 bases at V and 3 bases at J, with 11 bases in the middle. Per germline, CDR1 SGHDN and CDR2 FVKESK.

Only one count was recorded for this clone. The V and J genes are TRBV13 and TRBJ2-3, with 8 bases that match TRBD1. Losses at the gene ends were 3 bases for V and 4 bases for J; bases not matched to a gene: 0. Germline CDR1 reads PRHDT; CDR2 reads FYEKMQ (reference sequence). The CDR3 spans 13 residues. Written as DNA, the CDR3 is TGTGCCAGCAGCTTGGACAGGGCAGATACGCAGTATTTT. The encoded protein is CASSLDRADTQYF.